These 25 T cell receptor beta chains originate from one sample sequenced in a study of beta chain features in type 1 diabetes. Expressed TCRB transcripts were sequenced because the entire RNA isolate underwent reverse transcription. This table comes from immunoSEQ multiplex PCR, and its TCRdb copy is limited to in-frame clones, with some not included. The data contain fewer than 900,000 clones, roughly 16% of them seen just once; the ten biggest clones take up about 0.02%. The sample was naive CD4+ T cells from blood. These receptor sequences come from a woman younger than 30 in good health.

The sample holds a few counts of this clone. This chain joins TRBV6-5 and TRBJ2-6; 9 nucleotides align to TRBD1. The V gene's germline CDR1 is MNHEY and CDR2 SVGAGI. J was trimmed by 4 bases and V by 4 bases; bases with no gene match: 2. The CDR3 is made up of 15 amino acids. As DNA, the CDR3 is TGTGCCAGCAGTTGGGACAGGGTCGGGGCCAACGTCCTGACTTTC. Translated, it gives CASSWDRVGANVLTF.

This clone appeared a few times. The chain carries TRBV2 and TRBJ2-7, with 9 bases lining up with TRBD1. V shed 6 bases and J 4 bases; nucleotides not matched to a gene: 7. From germline, CDR1 is SNHLY and CDR2 FYNNEI. This CDR3 spans 14 amino acids. The CDR3 here is CASRRTGVGYEQYF. DNA of the CDR3: TGTGCCAGCAGGAGGACAGGGGTAGGGTACGAGCAGTACTTC.

This clone was seen a few times. The V gene is TRBV7-8, the J gene TRBJ1-2; 8 positions agree with TRBD1. CDR3 length: 12 amino acids. V lost 7 bases, J lost 8 bases, and 6 bases stayed unmatched. Germline lookup yields CDR1 SGHVS and CDR2 FQNEAQ. CDR3 residues: CASTSTGVGYTF. The DNA for the CDR3 is TGTGCCAGCACCTCGACAGGGGTCGGCTACACCTTC.

This clone was counted a few times. This sequence joins TRBV7-9 and TRBJ1-1; D call uncertain. Trimming removed 1 base from V and 12 bases from J, with 12 bases in between. CDR1 is SEHNR and CDR2 is FQNEAQ in the germline V gene (reference sequence). CDR3 size: 12 residues. CDR3 protein: CASSLGAGSTFF. CDR3 nucleotides: TGTGCCAGCAGCTTAGGAGCCGGATCGACTTTCTTT. The variable domain in full, with the rest retrieved from reference TRBV7-9 and TRBJ1-1, is DTGVSQNPRHKITKRGQNVTFRCDPISEHNRLYWYRQTLGQGPEFLTYFQNEAQLEKSRLLSDRFSAERPKGSFSTLEIQRTEQGDSAMYLCASSLGAGSTFFGQGTRLTVV.

There are a few counts of this clone. This chain joins TRBV10-2 and TRBJ2-7, with D perhaps matching TRBD1 or TRBD2 (5 bases each). The V end was cut by 6 bases, the J end by 2 bases, with 14 bases between. The CDR3 runs to 14 residues. Germline CDR1 is WSHSY and CDR2 is SAAADI. CDR3 region: CASRLRDGAYEQYF. CDR3 bases: TGCGCCAGCAGATTACGGGACGGAGCCTACGAGCAGTACTTC.

V gene TRBV27 combines with J gene TRBJ1-4; 8 positions agree with TRBD1. V trimming: 5 bases; J trimming: 8 bases; junction bases outside the gene matches: 7. CDR1 and CDR2 from the germline V gene are MNHEY and SMNVEV (reference sequence). The CDR3 extends over 14 amino acids. CDR3 DNA: TGTGCCAGCAGTCACAGGGGGAGGGGAGAAAAACTGTTTTTT. It specifies CASSHRGRGEKLFF.

The chain is built from TRBV27 and TRBJ1-1; D gene uncertain. The CDR3 totals 14 residues. Germline values: CDR1 MNHEY, CDR2 SMNVEV (reference sequence). Trimming took 5 bases from V and 1 from J, leaving 11 bases between them. This CDR3 reads CASSLRRANTEAFF. The CDR3, as DNA: TGTGCCAGCAGTCTGAGGAGGGCGAACACTGAAGCTTTCTTT.

V is TRBV27 and J is TRBJ2-7; D remains unclear. Per the germline V gene, CDR1 is MNHEY and CDR2 is SMNVEV (reference sequence). The CDR3 is 14 amino acids. With 6 bases removed from V and 3 bases from J, the gap between germline ends came to 15 bases. The CDR3 protein is CASSLTWRGYEQYF. Written as DNA, the CDR3 is TGTGCCAGCAGCCTAACCTGGCGTGGCTACGAGCAGTACTTC.

V usage is TRBV19 and J usage is TRBJ2-7, with TRBD2 matching 13 bases. The junction had 15 bases not matched to a gene; V was cut back by 4 bases and J by 3 bases. The CDR3 extends over 19 amino acids. The germline CDR1 and CDR2 sequences are LNHDA and SQIVND (reference sequence). The CDR3 protein is CASSSYGTSGTRSLYEQYF. CDR3 sequence (DNA): TGTGCCAGTAGTAGTTACGGGACTAGCGGGACTAGGTCCCTCTACGAGCAGTACTTC.

V is TRBV7-8 and J is TRBJ2-2, with 7 bases lining up with TRBD1. The germline V gene encodes CDR1 SGHVS and CDR2 FQNEAQ. The CDR3 has 15 amino acids. The trim removed 6 bases at V and 0 bases at J, leaving 4 bases unmatched. CDR3 bases: TGTGCCAGCAGACCCGGGACAGCGAACACCGGGGAGCTGTTTTTT. It is translated as CASRPGTANTGELFF.

This clone occurred a few times. The CDR3 loop is CASRSGAHPSVIRGYTF. The CDR3 DNA reads as TGTGCCAGTAGGTCCGGGGCCCACCCCTCCGTTATTCGGGGCTACACCTTC. V gene TRBV19 combines with J gene TRBJ1-2; weak D call: TRBD1 (5 bases). Germline CDR1 LNHDA, CDR2 SQIVND (reference sequence). With 6 bases removed from V and 8 bases from J, the gap between germline ends came to 28 bases. CDR3 length: 17 residues.

V usage is TRBV4-3 and J usage is TRBJ2-4; possibly TRBD2 for D (6 bases). V lost 3 bases and J lost 0, with 21 bases in between. Germline CDR1 and CDR2: LGHNA and YSLEER. The CDR3 length is 19 residues. The CDR3 sequence is CASSQGLGWTNLAKNIQYF. As DNA, the CDR3 is TGCGCCAGCAGCCAGGGCCTCGGGTGGACTAATCTAGCCAAAAACATTCAGTACTTC.

This clone showed up just a few times. The chain recombines TRBV10-3 with TRBJ2-7; D gene uncertain. Germline V gene data show CDR1 as ENHRY and CDR2 as SYGVKD. Trimming pared 0 bases from V and 3 bases from J, leaving 12 bases between. This CDR3 is built from 15 residues. The CDR3 DNA is TGTGCCATCAGTGAGTCAGTGATCGGAGACTACGAGCAGTACTTC. It specifies CAISESVIGDYEQYF.

This clone was detected only a few times. A much larger clonotype is one base distant, so this may be a read error. Other DNA sequences in this specimen translate into the identical CDR3. This chain joins TRBV11-2 and TRBJ2-1; unclear D gene. Trimming took 2 bases from V and 5 from J, leaving 1 base between them. Germline V lookup: CDR1 SGHAT, CDR2 FQNNGV. The CDR3 consists of 11 residues. CDR3: CASSLNNEQFF. CDR3 in DNA: TGTGCCAGCAGCTTAAACAATGAGCAGTTCTTC.

The chain recombines TRBV5-1 with TRBJ2-6; 7 bases fit TRBD2. CDR3 length: 16 amino acids. J was trimmed by 1 base and V by 3 bases; bases with no gene match: 4. The germline gives CDR1 SGHRS, CDR2 YFSETQ. CDR3 sequence reads: CASSYRGGSGANVLTF. The CDR3 coding sequence is TGCGCCAGCAGCTATCGCGGGGGTTCTGGGGCCAACGTCCTGACTTTC.

The V gene is TRBV7-9, the J gene TRBJ2-7; perhaps D is TRBD1 or TRBD2 (6 bases each). Trimming left V 5 bases short and J 5 bases short, with 13 bases between. This CDR3 contains 13 residues. Germline-derived CDR1 and CDR2 are SEHNR and FQNEAQ (reference sequence). The CDR3 nucleotides are TGTGCCAGCAGCCCGGGGGCTCAGAACGAGCAGTACTTC. Its protein is CASSPGAQNEQYF.

This clone was detected only a few times. The chain couples TRBV6-6 to TRBJ2-5; D uncertain. This CDR3 region has 14 residues. CDR1 and CDR2 (germline): MNHNY, SVGAGI (reference sequence). The germline V and J ends were trimmed by 10 bases and 0 bases, with 15 bases remaining between them. The CDR3 coding sequence is TGTGCCATCCGGCTAAGGCTAAACCAAGAGACCCAGTACTTC. Translation gives CAIRLRLNQETQYF.

The V call is TRBV4-2, the J call TRBJ2-1; 7 bases agree with TRBD2. After removal of 4 bases from V and 5 bases from J, the junction contained 8 bases not matched to a gene. The CDR3 is 15 amino acids. Germline CDR1 is LGHNA and CDR2 is YNFKEQ. CDR3 bases: TGTGCCAGCAGCCCCGTGATAGCGGGTCACAATGAGCAGTTCTTC. Protein product: CASSPVIAGHNEQFF.

Only a few counts were recorded for this clone. This chain links TRBV27 with TRBJ2-7; 16 bases fit TRBD2. The CDR3 covers 20 residues. After removal of 11 bases from V and 2 bases from J, the junction contained 21 bases not matched to a gene. CDR1 and CDR2 (germline): MNHEY, SMNVEV (reference sequence). CDR3 nucleotides: TGTGCCTCTTCGTCCCTAGTGGGGGCCGGGACTAGCGGGAGGGCCTACGAGCAGTACTTC. Protein product: CASSSLVGAGTSGRAYEQYF.

This chain uses TRBV28 with TRBJ1-3; unclear D gene. With 5 bases removed from V and 6 bases from J, the gap between germline ends came to 17 bases. Germline V gene lookup returns CDR1 MDHEN and CDR2 SYDVKM. The CDR3 extends over 15 amino acids. The CDR3 sequence: CASSLQRSGENTIYF. The CDR3 bases are TGTGCCAGCAGTCTCCAGAGGTCTGGGGAAAACACCATATATTTT.

This clone was seen more than once but under ten times. This chain joins TRBV19 and TRBJ2-7, with D unresolved. CDR1 is LNHDA, CDR2 SQIVND, per germline (reference sequence). The CDR3 runs to 14 residues. Trimming pared 3 bases from V and 2 bases from J, leaving 11 bases between. CDR3 loop: CASSMGTGPYEQYF. CDR3 coding DNA: TGTGCCAGTAGTATGGGAACTGGACCCTACGAGCAGTACTTC.

The rearrangement uses TRBV28 and TRBJ2-7; possibly TRBD1 for D (6 bases). Trimming removed 10 bases from V and 1 base from J, with 11 bases in between. This CDR3 has 12 amino acids. Germline CDR1 is MDHEN and CDR2 is SYDVKM. CDR3 amino acids: CAIGDRSYEQYF. CDR3 coding DNA: TGTGCCATTGGTGACAGGTCCTACGAGCAGTACTTC.

The V call is TRBV5-1, the J call TRBJ2-3, with TRBD1 as a possible D gene (5 bases). This CDR3 has 14 amino acids. V lost 2 bases, J lost 1 base, and 8 bases lay in between. Germline lookup yields CDR1 SGHRS and CDR2 YFSETQ. The CDR3 DNA sequence: TGCGCCAGCAGCTTCTTAGGGGGCACAGATACGCAGTATTTT. Its translation: CASSFLGGTDTQYF.

V gene TRBV9 combines with J gene TRBJ2-1, with TRBD2 identical over 11 bases. The CDR3 loop spans 19 amino acids. Trimming cost V 0 bases and J 1 base; bases outside gene matches: 9. Germline lookup yields CDR1 SGDLS and CDR2 YYNGEE. CDR3 DNA sequence: TGTGCCAGCAGCGTAGTGGGACTAGCGGCGACACGATCCTACAATGAGCAGTTCTTC. This encodes CASSVVGLAATRSYNEQFF. Full variable domain (missing parts from reference TRBV9 and TRBJ2-1): DSGVTQTPKHLITATGQRVTLRCSPRSGDLSVYWYQQSLDQGLQFLIQYYNGEERAKGNILERFSAQQFPDLHSELNLSSLELGDSALYFCASSVVGLAATRSYNEQFFGPGTRLTVL.

This chain uses TRBV7-9 with TRBJ2-2; TRBD2 matches at 10 bases. With V trimmed by 5 bases and J by 2 bases, 11 bases remained unmatched. The CDR3 consists of 18 residues. The germline V gene has CDR1 SEHNR and CDR2 FQNEAQ (reference sequence). This CDR3 reads CASSERGLARDNTGELFF. The DNA of the CDR3 is TGTGCCAGCAGCGAAAGGGGACTAGCGAGAGACAACACCGGGGAGCTGTTTTTT.